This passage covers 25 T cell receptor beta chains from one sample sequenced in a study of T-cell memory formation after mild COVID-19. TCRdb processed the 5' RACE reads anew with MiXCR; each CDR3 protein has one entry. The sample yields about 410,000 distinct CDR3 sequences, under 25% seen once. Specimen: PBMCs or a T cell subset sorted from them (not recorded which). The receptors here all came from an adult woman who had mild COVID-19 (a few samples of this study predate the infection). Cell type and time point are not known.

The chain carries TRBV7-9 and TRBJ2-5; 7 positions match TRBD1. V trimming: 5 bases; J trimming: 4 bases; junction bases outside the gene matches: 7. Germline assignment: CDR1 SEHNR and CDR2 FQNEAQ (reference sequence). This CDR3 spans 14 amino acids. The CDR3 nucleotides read TGTGCCAGCAGCGTGGGGACAGCTCCAGAGACCCAGTACTTC. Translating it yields CASSVGTAPETQYF.

The CDR3 sequence is CASSPWTVNEQFF. CDR3 sequence (DNA): TGTGCCAGCAGCCCCTGGACAGTTAATGAGCAGTTCTTC. The V call is TRBV7-2, the J call TRBJ2-1; a possible D gene is TRBD1 (6 bases). CDR1 SGHTA and CDR2 FQGNSA come from the germline V gene. The CDR3 length is 13 residues. With 5 bases removed from V and 7 bases from J, the gap between germline ends came to 12 bases.

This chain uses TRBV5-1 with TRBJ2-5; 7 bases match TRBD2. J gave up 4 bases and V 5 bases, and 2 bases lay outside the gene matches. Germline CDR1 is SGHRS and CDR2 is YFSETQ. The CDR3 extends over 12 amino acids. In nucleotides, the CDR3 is TGCGCCAGCAGGGCGGGAGCAGAGACCCAGTACTTC. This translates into CASRAGAETQYF.

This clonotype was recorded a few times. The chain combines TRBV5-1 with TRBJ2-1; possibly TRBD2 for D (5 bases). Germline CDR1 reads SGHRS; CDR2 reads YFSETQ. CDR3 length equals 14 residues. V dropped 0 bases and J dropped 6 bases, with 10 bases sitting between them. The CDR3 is CASSLATEGNEQFF. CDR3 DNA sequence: TGCGCCAGCAGCTTGGCGACCGAGGGCAATGAGCAGTTCTTC.

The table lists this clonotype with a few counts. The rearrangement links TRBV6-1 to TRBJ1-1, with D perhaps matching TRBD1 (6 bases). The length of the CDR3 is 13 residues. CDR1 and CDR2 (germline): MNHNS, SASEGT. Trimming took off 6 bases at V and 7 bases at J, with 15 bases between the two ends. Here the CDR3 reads CASRDTGFDEAFF. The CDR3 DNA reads TGTGCCAGCAGAGACACAGGGTTTGATGAAGCTTTCTTT.

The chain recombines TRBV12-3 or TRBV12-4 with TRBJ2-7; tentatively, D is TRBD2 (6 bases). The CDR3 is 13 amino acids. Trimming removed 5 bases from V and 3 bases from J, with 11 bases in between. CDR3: CASSKGLHYEQYF. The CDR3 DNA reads TGTGCCAGCAGTAAGGGACTGCACTACGAGCAGTACTTC.

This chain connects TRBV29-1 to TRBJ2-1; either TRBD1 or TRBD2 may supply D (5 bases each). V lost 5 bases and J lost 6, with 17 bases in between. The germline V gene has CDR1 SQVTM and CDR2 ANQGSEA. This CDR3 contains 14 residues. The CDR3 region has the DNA TGCAGCGTTTTCTCCGGGACGTTCCTCAATGAGCAGTTCTTC. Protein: CSVFSGTFLNEQFF.

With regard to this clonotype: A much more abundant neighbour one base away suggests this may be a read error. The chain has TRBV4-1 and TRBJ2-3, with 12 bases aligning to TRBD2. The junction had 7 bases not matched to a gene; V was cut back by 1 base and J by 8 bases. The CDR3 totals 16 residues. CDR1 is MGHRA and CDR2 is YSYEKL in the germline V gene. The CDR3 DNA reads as TGCGCCAGCAGCCAAGGGGGACTAGCGGGTCGAGTTACGCAGTATTTT. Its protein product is CASSQGGLAGRVTQYF.

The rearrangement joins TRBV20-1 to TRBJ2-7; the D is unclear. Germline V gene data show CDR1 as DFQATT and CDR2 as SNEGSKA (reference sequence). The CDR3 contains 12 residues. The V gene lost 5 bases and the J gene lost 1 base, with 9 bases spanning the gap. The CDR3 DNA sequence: TGCAGTGCTCCAGACCGGTCCTACGAGCAGTACTTC. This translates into CSAPDRSYEQYF.

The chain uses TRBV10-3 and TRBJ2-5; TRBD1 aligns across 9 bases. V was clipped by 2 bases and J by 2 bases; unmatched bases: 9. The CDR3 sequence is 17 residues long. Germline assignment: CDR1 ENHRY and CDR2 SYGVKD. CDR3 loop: CAISEPGWTGAQETQYF. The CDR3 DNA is TGTGCCATCAGTGAGCCAGGGTGGACAGGGGCTCAAGAGACCCAGTACTTC.

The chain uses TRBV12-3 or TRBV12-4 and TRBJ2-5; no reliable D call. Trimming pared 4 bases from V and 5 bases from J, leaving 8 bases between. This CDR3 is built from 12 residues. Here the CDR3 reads CASSSTWETQYF. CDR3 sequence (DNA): TGTGCCAGCAGTTCCACGTGGGAGACCCAGTACTTC.

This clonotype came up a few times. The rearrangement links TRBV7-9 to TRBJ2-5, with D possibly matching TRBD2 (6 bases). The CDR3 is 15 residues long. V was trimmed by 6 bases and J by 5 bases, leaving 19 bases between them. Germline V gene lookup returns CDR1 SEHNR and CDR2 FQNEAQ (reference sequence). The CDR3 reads CASRVAGNAGETQYF. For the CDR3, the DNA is TGTGCCAGCAGGGTTGCGGGGAATGCCGGGGAGACCCAGTACTTC.

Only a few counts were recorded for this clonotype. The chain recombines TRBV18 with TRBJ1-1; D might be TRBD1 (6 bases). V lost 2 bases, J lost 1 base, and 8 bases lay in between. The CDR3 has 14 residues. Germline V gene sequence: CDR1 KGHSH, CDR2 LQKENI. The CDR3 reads CASSPDRTNTEAFF. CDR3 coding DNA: TGTGCCAGCTCACCAGACAGGACGAACACTGAAGCTTTCTTT.

The CDR3 protein is CASSFRSSGNTIYF. CDR3 sequence (DNA): TGTGCCAGCAGTTTTCGGTCCTCTGGAAACACCATATATTTT. The chain couples TRBV27 to TRBJ1-3; no firm D call. The V gene's germline CDR1 is MNHEY and CDR2 SMNVEV (reference sequence). The V and J ends lost 3 bases and 0 bases respectively, with 6 bases between them. The CDR3 is 14 amino acids.

In DNA, the CDR3 is TGCAGTGCACAGGTTGGGAAAGCTAACTATGGCTACACCTTC. This encodes CSAQVGKANYGYTF. The rearrangement uses TRBV20-1 and TRBJ1-2; the D gene is possibly TRBD1 (5 bases). Deletions cut 6 bases from V and 0 bases from J, with 14 bases between. The CDR3 is 14 residues long. Germline loops: CDR1 DFQATT, CDR2 SNEGSKA (reference sequence).

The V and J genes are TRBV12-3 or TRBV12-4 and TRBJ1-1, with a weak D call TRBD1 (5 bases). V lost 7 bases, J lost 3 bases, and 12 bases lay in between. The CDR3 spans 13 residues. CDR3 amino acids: CASTWGGYTEAFF. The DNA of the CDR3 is TGTGCCAGCACTTGGGGGGGATACACTGAAGCTTTCTTT.

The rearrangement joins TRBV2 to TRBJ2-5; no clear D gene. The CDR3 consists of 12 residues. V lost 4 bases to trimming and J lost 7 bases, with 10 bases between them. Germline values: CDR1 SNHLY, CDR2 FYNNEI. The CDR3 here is CASSVVVRTQYF. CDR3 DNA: TGTGCCAGCAGTGTGGTGGTTCGGACCCAGTACTTC.

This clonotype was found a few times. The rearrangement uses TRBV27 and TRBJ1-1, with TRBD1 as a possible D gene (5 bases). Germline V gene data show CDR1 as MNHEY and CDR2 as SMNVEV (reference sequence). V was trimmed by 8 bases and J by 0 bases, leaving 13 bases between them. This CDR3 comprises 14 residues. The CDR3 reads CASAWDRMNTEAFF. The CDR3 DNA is TGTGCCAGCGCCTGGGACCGCATGAACACTGAAGCTTTCTTT.

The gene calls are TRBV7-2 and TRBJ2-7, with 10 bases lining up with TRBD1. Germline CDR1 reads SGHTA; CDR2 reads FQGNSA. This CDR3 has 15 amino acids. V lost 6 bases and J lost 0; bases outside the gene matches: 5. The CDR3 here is CASRLRTGGSYEQYF. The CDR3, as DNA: TGTGCCAGCAGATTAAGGACAGGGGGCTCCTACGAGCAGTACTTC.

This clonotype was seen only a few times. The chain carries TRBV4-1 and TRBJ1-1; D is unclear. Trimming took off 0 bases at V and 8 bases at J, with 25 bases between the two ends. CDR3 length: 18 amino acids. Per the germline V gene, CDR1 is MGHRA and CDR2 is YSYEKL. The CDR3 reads CASSQELPSGVTFREAFF. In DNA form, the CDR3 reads TGCGCCAGCAGCCAAGAATTACCGAGCGGGGTCACTTTCAGGGAAGCTTTCTTT.

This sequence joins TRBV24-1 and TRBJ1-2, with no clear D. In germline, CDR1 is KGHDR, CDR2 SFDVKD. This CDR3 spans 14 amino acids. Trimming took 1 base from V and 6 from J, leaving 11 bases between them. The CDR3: CATSDFPDGDGYTF. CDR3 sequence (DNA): TGTGCCACCAGTGATTTCCCGGACGGGGATGGCTACACCTTC.

The CDR3, as DNA: TGTGCCAGCAGCGTGATAGCGGGGGCCAAAGAGACCCAGTACTTC. Translating it yields CASSVIAGAKETQYF. The genes are TRBV9 and TRBJ2-5; TRBD2 agrees at 9 bases. Trimming at V came to 2 bases and at J to 3 bases, leaving 5 bases not matched to a gene. Germline V gives CDR1 SGDLS, CDR2 YYNGEE. This CDR3 is 15 amino acids long.

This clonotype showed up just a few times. The chain's CDR3 is CATSDQLAYSSTDTQYF. DNA of the CDR3: TGTGCCACCAGTGATCAACTAGCGTATTCAAGCACAGATACGCAGTATTTT. J is TRBJ2-3 and V is TRBV24-1; 7 bases map to TRBD2. CDR3 length: 17 residues. In germline, CDR1 is KGHDR, CDR2 SFDVKD. V lost 3 bases and J lost 0; bases outside the gene matches: 8.

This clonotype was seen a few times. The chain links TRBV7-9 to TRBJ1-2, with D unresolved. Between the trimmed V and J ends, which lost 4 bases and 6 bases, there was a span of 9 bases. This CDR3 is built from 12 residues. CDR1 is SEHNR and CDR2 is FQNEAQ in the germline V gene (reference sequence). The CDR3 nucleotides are TGTGCCAGCAGCTGGGTCGGGGATGGCTACACCTTC. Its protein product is CASSWVGDGYTF. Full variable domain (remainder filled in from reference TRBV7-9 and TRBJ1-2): DTGVSQNPRHKITKRGQNVTFRCDPISEHNRLYWYRQTLGQGPEFLTYFQNEAQLEKSRLLSDRFSAERPKGSFSTLEIQRTEQGDSAMYLCASSWVGDGYTFGSGTRLTVV.

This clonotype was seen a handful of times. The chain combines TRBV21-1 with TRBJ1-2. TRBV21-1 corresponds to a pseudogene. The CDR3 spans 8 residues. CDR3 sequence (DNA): TGTGCCAGTTATGGCTACACCTTC. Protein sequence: CASYGYTF.